Given below is one T cell receptor (beta chain) in context. Its matching antigen is unknown. This entry comes from a study of post-analysis software for immune sequencing data. Study context: Relapsing-remitting, secondary progressive and progressive-relapsing multiple sclerosis were all included among the disease courses.

Study outcomes and limitations: Included in a set of about five TRBV segments more frequent in patients than controls were TRBV5-6, TRBV5-1 and TRBV20-1. With F measure, samples from one preparation batch clustered together strongly. Diversity measured as normalized Chao1 was significantly lower in multiple sclerosis patients than in controls.

Unique molecular identifiers were carried by the TCR beta cDNA libraries. Each sample of about 0.95 to 11 million input T cells yielded 500,000 or so cDNA molecules, so each molecule approximated one T cell. Using its own MiXCR run on the PCR reads, TCRdb lists one record per CDR3 protein. The data hold roughly 870,000 distinct CDR3 sequences, with approximately 57% observed a single time. The length of the CDR3 is 14 residues. CDR1 is KGHSH and CDR2 is LQKENI in the germline V gene. Trimming left V 6 bases short and J 0 bases short, with 11 bases between. This receptor was obtained from a girl aged 5 to 17 with multiple sclerosis. The chain is built from TRBV18 and TRBJ1-1; D might be TRBD1 (5 bases). Material: blood. The CDR3 spells CASSLREVNTEAFF. The CDR3 nucleotides are TGTGCCAGCTCGCTCAGGGAGGTGAACACTGAAGCTTTCTTT.